The 23 T cell receptor beta chains given below trace back to one sample, sequenced in a study of cytomegalovirus exposure and HLA in healthy donors. The study ran its PCR with 60 Vbeta and 13 Jbeta primers. Libraries were prepared by immunoSEQ multiplex PCR; TCRdb keeps only in-frame clonotypes and omits some of them. The table includes over 85,000 clones, around 80% detected once. The sample comprised PBMCs. The receptor set was obtained from a man aged 25-45 years in good health and CMV-seronegative.

The chain links TRBV6-1 to TRBJ1-5; D may be TRBD1 (5 bases). Germline V gives CDR1 MNHNS, CDR2 SASEGT. With 4 bases removed from V and 11 bases from J, the gap between germline ends came to 9 bases. The CDR3 runs to 11 residues. The CDR3 region is CASSAGGAQHF. CDR3 DNA sequence: TGTGCCAGCAGTGCCGGGGGGGCCCAGCATTTT.

This chain connects TRBV11-2 to TRBJ2-3; 15 nucleotides agree with TRBD2. The ends lost 5 bases at V and 3 bases at J; junction bases unmatched: 12. This CDR3 is built from 19 residues. Germline values: CDR1 SGHAT, CDR2 FQNNGV. This CDR3 is CASSGRGLGLAGGTDTQYF. CDR3 bases: TGTGCCAGCAGCGGTAGAGGCCTGGGACTAGCGGGGGGTACAGATACGCAGTATTTT.

Concerning this clone itself: Other DNA sequences within the sample encode an identical CDR3. The V call is TRBV7-2, the J call TRBJ2-3, with D possibly being TRBD2 (5 bases). V was pared by 1 base and J by 0 bases, with 8 bases between. CDR1 and CDR2 (germline): SGHTA, FQGNSA. The CDR3 has 15 residues. For the CDR3, the DNA is TGTGCCAGCAGCTTAGAGCGGCCTAGCACAGATACGCAGTATTTT. It is translated as CASSLERPSTDTQYF.

This chain uses TRBV19 with TRBJ1-1, with D perhaps TRBD1 (6 bases). The CDR3 covers 15 residues. V was clipped by 6 bases and J by 1 base, with 15 bases between them. CDR1 LNHDA and CDR2 SQIVND come from the germline V gene (reference sequence). Here the CDR3 reads CASSPPGHRNTEAFF. The CDR3, as DNA: TGTGCCAGTAGCCCCCCGGGACACAGGAACACTGAAGCTTTCTTT.

V and J are TRBV7-9 and TRBJ2-7; D is possibly TRBD2 (5 bases). Deletions cut 2 bases from V and 0 bases from J, with 8 bases between. Germline V gives CDR1 SEHNR, CDR2 FQNEAQ (reference sequence). The CDR3 runs 14 residues. CDR3 protein: CASSLIGSSYEQYF. Here the CDR3 DNA reads TGTGCCAGCAGCTTAATAGGGAGCTCCTACGAGCAGTACTTC.

The J gene is TRBJ1-2, the V gene TRBV4-3, with D maybe TRBD1 (6 bases). Between the trimmed V and J ends, which lost 0 bases and 8 bases, there was a span of 16 bases. This CDR3 spans 15 amino acids. Germline assignment: CDR1 LGHNA and CDR2 YSLEER. CDR3 in amino acids: CASSQEEGGLKGYTF. The CDR3 nucleotides are TGCGCCAGCAGCCAAGAGGAGGGGGGGCTAAAGGGCTACACCTTC.

CDR3 protein: CASSLETINTGELFF. CDR3 DNA: TGCGCCAGCAGCTTGGAGACAATTAACACCGGGGAGCTGTTTTTT. The chain is built from TRBV5-1 and TRBJ2-2, with no clear D. This CDR3 has 15 residues. Between the trimmed V and J ends, which lost 0 bases and 2 bases, there was a span of 8 bases. Germline V lookup: CDR1 SGHRS, CDR2 YFSETQ.

V usage is TRBV7-3 and J usage is TRBJ2-1, with TRBD2 identical over 9 bases. The germline gives CDR1 SGHTA, CDR2 FQGTGA. The CDR3 covers 16 residues. J lost 7 bases, V lost 1 base, and 8 bases had no gene match. CDR3 protein: CASSLSGLAGANEQFF. The CDR3, as DNA: TGTGCCAGCAGCTTAAGCGGGTTAGCGGGGGCAAATGAGCAGTTCTTC.

CDR3: CASTRLRLTGELFF. The CDR3 coding sequence is TGTGCCAGCACCCGCCTCAGACTCACCGGGGAGCTGTTTTTT. The chain joins TRBV28 to TRBJ2-2, with D unclear. The CDR3 contains 14 residues. CDR1 MDHEN and CDR2 SYDVKM come from the germline V gene. V shed 7 bases and J shed 4 bases, with 13 bases lying between them.

Only one count was recorded for this clone. V and J are TRBV18 and TRBJ2-2; no clear D. CDR3 length equals 16 residues. V shed 2 bases and J shed 1 base, with 11 bases lying between them. Germline CDR1 is KGHSH and CDR2 is LQKENI. The CDR3 region is CASSPRKPGNTGELFF. The CDR3 DNA follows: TGTGCCAGCTCACCAAGGAAGCCAGGGAACACCGGGGAGCTGTTTTTT.

With respect to this clone: One end of the junction does not line up with germline, which may come from a read error. V and J are TRBV13 and TRBJ2-3, with D unresolved. The CDR3 contains 13 residues. The germline V gene encodes CDR1 PRHDT and CDR2 FYEKMQ (reference sequence). CDR3: CASSLLEADTRYF. In nucleotides, the CDR3 is TGTGCCAGCAGCTTACTAGAGGCAGATACGCGGTATTTT.

The chain couples TRBV29-1 to TRBJ1-1; the match to TRBD1 covers 12 bases. CDR3 length equals 15 residues. V shed 6 bases, J shed 0 bases, and the junction held 5 bases outside the gene matches. Germline V gene lookup returns CDR1 SQVTM and CDR2 ANQGSEA. The DNA of the CDR3 is TGCAGCGTCGCCGGGACAGGGGGCATGAACACTGAAGCTTTCTTT. Protein: CSVAGTGGMNTEAFF. Variable domain in full (rest from reference TRBV29-1 and TRBJ1-1): SAVISQKPSRDICQRGTSLTIQCQVDSQVTMMFWYRQQPGQSLTLIATANQGSEATYESGFVIDKFPISRPNLTFSTLTVSNMSPEDSSIYLCSVAGTGGMNTEAFFGQGTRLTVV.

The J gene is TRBJ1-3, the V gene TRBV7-2; the match to TRBD1 covers 7 bases. V shed 1 base, J shed 2 bases, and the junction held 2 bases outside the gene matches. CDR1 is SGHTA and CDR2 is FQGNSA in the germline V gene. The CDR3 covers 15 residues. As DNA, the CDR3 is TGTGCCAGCAGCTTAGACAGGGGAACTGGAAACACCATATATTTT. Translating gives CASSLDRGTGNTIYF.

This clone was detected a few times. J is TRBJ1-2 and V is TRBV19; 10 bases map to TRBD1. The CDR3 spans 12 residues. The V and J ends lost 6 bases and 8 bases, in that order; junction bases with no gene match: 3. Germline V gene sequence: CDR1 LNHDA, CDR2 SQIVND (reference sequence). In DNA, the CDR3 is TGTGCCAGTAGGACAGGGGGCGAGGGCTACACCTTC. Translated, it gives CASRTGGEGYTF.

This chain connects TRBV7-8 to TRBJ1-5; 9 bases align to TRBD1. J gave up 5 bases and V 5 bases, and 7 bases lay outside the gene matches. This CDR3 is built from 15 residues. Germline loops: CDR1 SGHVS, CDR2 FQNEAQ. The CDR3 DNA reads TGTGCCAGCAGCCTACGGACAGGGGCTGATCAGCCCCAGCATTTT. Amino acid sequence: CASSLRTGADQPQHF.

This rearrangement joins TRBV7-9 to TRBJ2-5; 11 bases are shared with TRBD2. The J call could be wrong; TRBJ2-7 is a better fit for the DNA end. Germline V gives CDR1 SEHNR, CDR2 FQNEAQ (reference sequence). The CDR3 length is 15 residues. The CDR3 nucleotides are TGTGCCAGCAGCTTAGTGACTAGCGGGGTTTACGAGCAGTACTTC. Translating it yields CASSLVTSGVYEQYF.

The chain uses TRBV12-5 and TRBJ1-5; no clear D gene. V was cut by 7 bases and J by 4 bases, with 5 bases left in between. The CDR3 extends over 11 amino acids. Germline-derived CDR1 and CDR2 are LGHNT and FRNRAP. CDR3 loop: CASAENQPQHF. In DNA, the CDR3 is TGTGCTAGTGCCGAGAATCAGCCCCAGCATTTT.

A few counts support this clone. The chain links TRBV6-5 to TRBJ1-2, with no clear D. Trimming left V 4 bases short and J 5 bases short, with 8 bases between. Germline CDR1 reads MNHEY; CDR2 reads SVGAGI. CDR3 length equals 12 residues. The CDR3 reads CASSFNRYGYTF. DNA for the CDR3: TGTGCCAGCAGTTTTAACAGATATGGCTACACCTTC.

This chain connects TRBV19 to TRBJ1-1; D not resolved. CDR1 and CDR2 from the germline V gene are LNHDA and SQIVND (reference sequence). V dropped 4 bases and J dropped 1 base, with 13 bases sitting between them. The CDR3 extends over 15 amino acids. The CDR3 DNA sequence: TGTGCCAGTAGTAGATATTCGTGGGCGAACACTGAAGCTTTCTTT. Its translation is CASSRYSWANTEAFF.

The chain has TRBV10-2 and TRBJ2-2, with D perhaps matching TRBD2 (5 bases). The V gene lost 10 bases and the J gene lost 1 base, with 13 bases spanning the gap. The CDR3 extends over 14 amino acids. Per germline, CDR1 WSHSY and CDR2 SAAADI. CDR3 sequence: CATRTQQNTGELFF. CDR3 bases: TGCGCCACCAGGACTCAACAGAACACCGGGGAGCTGTTTTTT.

The J gene is TRBJ2-4, the V gene TRBV2, with a weak D call TRBD1 (5 bases). Trimming left V 3 bases short and J 9 bases short, with 9 bases between. The CDR3 is 12 amino acids. CDR1 is SNHLY, CDR2 FYNNEI, per germline. CDR3 in amino acids: CASSEVRGIQYF. DNA for the CDR3: TGTGCCAGCAGTGAGGTTAGGGGCATTCAGTACTTC.

The chain combines TRBV5-4 with TRBJ2-4, with D possibly matching TRBD2 (5 bases). The V and J ends lost 10 bases and 7 bases respectively, with 15 bases between them. This CDR3 comprises 12 residues. CDR1 and CDR2 from the germline V gene are SGHNT and YYREEE (reference sequence). The CDR3 here is CAGSGTANIQYF. In DNA, the CDR3 is TGTGCCGGGAGTGGAACGGCGAACATTCAGTACTTC.

The rearrangement joins TRBV7-2 to TRBJ2-2; perhaps TRBD1 as D (5 bases). With 3 bases removed from V and 0 bases from J, the gap between germline ends came to 8 bases. The CDR3 extends over 15 amino acids. Looked up from germline, CDR1 is SGHTA and CDR2 is FQGNSA. The CDR3, as DNA: TGTGCCAGCAGCTTTTTGGGGCCGAACACCGGGGAGCTGTTTTTT. This gives the protein CASSFLGPNTGELFF.